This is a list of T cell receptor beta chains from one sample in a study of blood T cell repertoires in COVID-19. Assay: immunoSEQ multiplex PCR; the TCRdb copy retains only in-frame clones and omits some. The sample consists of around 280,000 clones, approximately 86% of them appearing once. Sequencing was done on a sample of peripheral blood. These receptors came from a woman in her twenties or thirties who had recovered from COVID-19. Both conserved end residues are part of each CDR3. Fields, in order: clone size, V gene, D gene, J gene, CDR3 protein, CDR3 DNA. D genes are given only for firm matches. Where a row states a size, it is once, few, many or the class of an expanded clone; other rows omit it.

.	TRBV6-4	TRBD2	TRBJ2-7	CASSTVLAALRQYF	TGTGCCAGCAGTACGGTACTAGCGGCCTTAAGGCAGTACTTC
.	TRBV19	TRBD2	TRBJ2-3	CASSISGGAVDTQYF	TGTGCCAGTAGTATTAGCGGGGGGGCTGTAGATACGCAGTATTTT
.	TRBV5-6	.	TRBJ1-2	CASSLVAHQNYGYTF	TGTGCCAGCAGCTTGGTGGCACACCAAAACTATGGCTACACCTTC
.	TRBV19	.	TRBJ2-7	CASREQGGHEQYF	TGTGCCAGTAGGGAGCAGGGTGGCCACGAGCAGTACTTC
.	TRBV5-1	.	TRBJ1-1	CASSLERPRTEAFF	TGCGCCAGCAGCTTGGAGAGGCCAAGGACTGAAGCTTTCTTT
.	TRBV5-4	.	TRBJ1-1	CASSFGGQGNTEAFF	TGTGCCAGCAGCTTTGGTGGGCAGGGAAACACTGAAGCTTTCTTT
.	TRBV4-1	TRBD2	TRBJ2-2	CASSQGNWGGGELFF	TGCGCCAGCAGCCAAGGAAATTGGGGGGGCGGGGAGCTGTTTTTT
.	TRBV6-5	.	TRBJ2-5	CASSYDREETQYF	TGTGCCAGCAGTTACGACCGGGAAGAGACCCAGTACTTC
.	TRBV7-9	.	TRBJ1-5	CASSRGGSNQPQHF	TGTGCCAGCAGCCGGGGTGGGAGCAATCAGCCCCAGCATTTT
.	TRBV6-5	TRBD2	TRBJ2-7	CASRGGVTYEQYF	TGTGCCAGCAGGGGGGGGGTTACCTACGAGCAGTACTTC
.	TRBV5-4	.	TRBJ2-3	CASSTRETDTQYF	TGTGCCAGCTCCACTCGGGAGACAGATACGCAGTATTTT
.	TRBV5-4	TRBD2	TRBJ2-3	CASSSGLAGGQDTQYF	TGTGCCAGCAGCTCCGGACTAGCGGGGGGGCAGGATACGCAGTATTTT
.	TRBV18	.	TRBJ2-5	CASSPGGRVQETQYF	TGTGCCAGCTCACCAGGAGGACGGGTCCAAGAGACCCAGTACTTC
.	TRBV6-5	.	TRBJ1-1	CASRIGQLYTEAFF	TGTGCCAGCAGGATCGGACAGCTATACACTGAAGCTTTCTTT
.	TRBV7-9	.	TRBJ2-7	CASSLVEGDEQYF	TGTGCCAGCAGCTTAGTCGAGGGGGACGAGCAGTACTTC
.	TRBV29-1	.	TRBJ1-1	CSVRQAATEAFF	TGCAGCGTTAGACAGGCGGCCACTGAAGCTTTCTTT
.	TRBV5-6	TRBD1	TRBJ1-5	CASSFQGARQPQHF	TGTGCCAGCAGCTTCCAGGGGGCTCGACAGCCCCAGCATTTT
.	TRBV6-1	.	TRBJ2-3	CASSDPDTQYF	TGTGCCAGCAGTGACCCGGATACGCAGTATTTT
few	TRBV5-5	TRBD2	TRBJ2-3	CASSAGRQRGTDTQYF	TGTGCCAGCAGCGCTGGGAGGCAGCGGGGAACAGATACGCAGTATTTT
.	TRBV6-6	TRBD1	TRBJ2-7	CASKDRTYEQYF	TGTGCCAGCAAGGACAGGACCTACGAGCAGTACTTC
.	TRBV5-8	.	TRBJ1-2	CARRRRTYGYTF	TGTGCCAGACGGCGGAGGACGTATGGCTACACCTTC
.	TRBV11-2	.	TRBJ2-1	CASSSRKRSSYNEQFF	TGTGCCAGCAGCTCCCGAAAGCGGTCCTCCTACAATGAGCAGTTCTTC
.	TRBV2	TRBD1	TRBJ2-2	CASKVQGVSAGELFF	TGTGCCAGCAAGGTCCAGGGGGTTTCGGCGGGGGAGCTGTTTTTT
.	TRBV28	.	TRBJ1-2	CASRGVGNYGYTF	TGTGCCAGCAGGGGCGTTGGGAACTATGGCTACACCTTC
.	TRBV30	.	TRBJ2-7	CAWARRTYEQYF	TGTGCCTGGGCGCGGAGGACCTACGAGCAGTACTTC
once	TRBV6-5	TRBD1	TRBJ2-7	CASSYGTGAYEQYF	TGTGCCAGCAGCTATGGGACAGGAGCCTACGAGCAGTACTTC
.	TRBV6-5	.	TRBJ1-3	CASSYSKARAGNTIYF	TGTGCCAGCAGTTACTCGAAAGCCAGGGCTGGAAACACCATATATTTT
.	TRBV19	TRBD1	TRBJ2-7	CASSIVPGQSYEQYF	TGTGCCAGTAGTATAGTACCGGGACAGTCCTACGAGCAGTACTTC
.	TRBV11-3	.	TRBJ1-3	CASSLGRRGAAGNTIYF	TGTGCCAGCAGCTTAGGTCGCCGTGGGGCGGCTGGAAACACCATATATTTT
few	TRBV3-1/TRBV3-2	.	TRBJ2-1	CASSQDLYNEQFF	TGTGCCAGCAGCCAAGATCTGTACAATGAGCAGTTCTTC
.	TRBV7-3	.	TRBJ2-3	CASSLGRWGAGTDTQYF	TGTGCCAGCAGCTTGGGCCGGTGGGGAGCGGGCACAGATACGCAGTATTTT
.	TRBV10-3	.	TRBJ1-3	CAISESAGQGNTIYF	TGTGCCATCAGTGAGTCGGCAGGGCAAGGAAACACCATATATTTT
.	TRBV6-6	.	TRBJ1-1	CASSYTPTRGAFF	TGTGCCAGCAGTTACACGCCCACTCGCGGAGCTTTCTTT
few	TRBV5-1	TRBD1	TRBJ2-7	CASSLAAGTGSYEQYF	TGCGCCAGCAGCTTGGCGGCCGGGACAGGGTCCTACGAGCAGTACTTC
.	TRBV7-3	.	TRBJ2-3	CASSPLRSRDTQYF	TGTGCCAGCAGCCCTCTCCGGTCCCGGGATACGCAGTATTTT
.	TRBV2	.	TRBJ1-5	CASRLLRGYQPQHF	TGTGCCAGCCGCCTCTTGAGGGGGTATCAGCCCCAGCATTTT
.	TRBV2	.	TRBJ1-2	CASTEEAGGYTF	TGTGCCAGCACCGAGGAAGCCGGAGGCTACACCTTC
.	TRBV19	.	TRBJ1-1	CATRGREAFF	TGTGCCACCAGGGGCCGTGAAGCTTTCTTT
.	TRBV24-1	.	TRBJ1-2	CATSDFTASAGYTF	TGTGCCACCAGTGATTTTACAGCCTCCGCTGGCTACACCTTC
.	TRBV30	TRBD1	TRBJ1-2	CAWTSGTGLYGGYTF	TGTGCCTGGACATCCGGGACAGGGTTATATGGTGGCTACACCTTC
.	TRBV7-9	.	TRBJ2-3	CASSLGSGEWGGDTQYF	TGTGCCAGCAGCTTAGGGTCCGGGGAATGGGGAGGAGATACGCAGTATTTT
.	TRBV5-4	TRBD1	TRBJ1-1	CASSSGDRGRPEAFF	TGTGCCAGCAGCTCGGGGGACAGGGGGCGCCCCGAAGCTTTCTTT
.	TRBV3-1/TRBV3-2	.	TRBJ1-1	CASSRAVGGTEAFF	TGTGCCAGCAGCCGAGCTGTGGGGGGCACTGAAGCTTTCTTT